Presented here are 25 T cell receptor beta chains from one specimen sequenced in a study of T cells in women clearing cervical HPV infection. The data were produced by immunoSEQ multiplex PCR, yet TCRdb's version contains in-frame clones alone and is incomplete. The sample holds fewer than 40,000 clones. Sequenced input: blood buffy coat. The receptors were gathered from a woman aged 18-70 years with a cervical HPV16 infection that either progressed to CIN3+ or cleared (not recorded which).

Worth noting for this clone: The read ends 3 residues shy of where the CDR3 ends; the end is completed using the germline J gene. This rearrangement joins TRBV5-1 to TRBJ2-5; D may be TRBD1 or TRBD2 (5 bases each). Germline CDR1 and CDR2: SGHRS and YFSETQ. This CDR3 is built from 14 residues. Trimming took 0 bases from V and 5 from J, leaving 11 bases between them. The CDR3 protein is CASSLGGVRETQYF. The DNA read from the CDR3 is TGCGCCAGCAGCTTGGGAGGGGTTAGGGAGACC.

About this clone: Sequencing ends 3 residues short of the CDR3 end; the germline J gene provides the rest. This chain joins TRBV5-1 and TRBJ1-2; D gene unclear. Deletions cut 2 bases from V and 4 bases from J, with 12 bases between. The germline gives CDR1 SGHRS, CDR2 YFSETQ. The CDR3 consists of 14 residues. Incomplete CDR3 DNA: TGCGCCAGCAGCTTAAGTAGTGTCCTCTATGGC. Translation: CASSLSSVLYG. The CDR3 in its entirety is CASSLSSVLYGYTF.

Remarks on this clone: Read data end 3 residues before the CDR3 end; the end is taken from the germline J gene. This chain joins TRBV20-1 and TRBJ2-3, with TRBD1 identical over 9 bases. The V gene end was trimmed by 6 bases and the J gene end by 3 bases; junction bases not matched to a gene: 16. Germline V CDR1 and CDR2: DFQATT, SNEGSKA (reference sequence). CDR3 size: 17 residues. CDR3 protein: CSAKRPDTGGKTDTQYF. The DNA read from the CDR3 is TGCAGTGCCAAACGACCGGATACAGGGGGCAAAACAGATACG.

Comments on this clone: The sequence runs out 3 residues before the end of the CDR3; the remainder is reconstructed from the germline J gene. The V and J genes are TRBV11-3 and TRBJ2-1; 8 positions agree with TRBD2. V shed 4 bases, J shed 8 bases, and the junction held 4 bases outside the gene matches. The CDR3 is 13 amino acids. CDR1 and CDR2 from the germline V gene are SGHNT and YENEEA. CDR3 residues: CASSSGGEDEQFF. CDR3 DNA (partial): TGTGCCAGCAGCTCGGGGGGGGAAGATGAG.

To note about this clone: The read ends 3 residues early relative to the CDR3; the germline J gene fills the gap. The chain carries TRBV6-1 and TRBJ2-1; 9 nucleotides line up with TRBD2. Germline values: CDR1 MNHNS, CDR2 SASEGT. V shed 0 bases, J shed 9 bases, and the junction held 12 bases outside the gene matches. The CDR3 totals 17 residues. The part of the CDR3 DNA that was read is TGTGCCAGCAGTGAAGCCGCCAGCGGGGGGTACAAGGGTGAG. Translated: CASSEAASGGYKGE. The full CDR3 sequence reads CASSEAASGGYKGEQFF.

To note about this clone: From the germline J gene comes the end of the CDR3, since the read stops 3 residues before it. The genes are TRBV6-1 and TRBJ1-5; no clear D gene. V gave up 3 bases and J gave up 3 bases, with 6 bases separating them. The germline V gene has CDR1 MNHNS and CDR2 SASEGT. This CDR3 has 13 residues. CDR3 sequence reads: CASSDRFNQPQHF. The DNA read from the CDR3 is TGTGCCAGCAGTGACAGGTTCAATCAGCCC.

Concerning this clone: The read falls 3 residues short of the CDR3 end, and the missing part is taken from the germline J gene. V usage is TRBV30 and J usage is TRBJ1-4; D is possibly TRBD1 (6 bases). V lost 7 bases and J 3 bases, leaving 12 bases between the germline ends. This CDR3 spans 13 amino acids. Per germline, CDR1 GTSNPN and CDR2 SVGIG (reference sequence). CDR3: CASQGGANEKLFF. CDR3 bases read: TGTGCCTCACAGGGTGGAGCTAATGAAAAA.

Comment on this clone: The CDR3 end is not reached by the read, which stops 3 residues before it; the germline J gene fills it in. This chain links TRBV19 with TRBJ1-2; D may be TRBD1 (6 bases). V lost 10 bases and J 3 bases, leaving 15 bases between the germline ends. This CDR3 region has 13 residues. Germline CDR1 LNHDA, CDR2 SQIVND (reference sequence). Incomplete CDR3 DNA: TGTGCCACCAGACAGGTAAAAGACTATGGC. Translation: CATRQVKDYG. The complete CDR3 protein is CATRQVKDYGYTF.

On this clone itself: The read stops 3 residues short of the end of the CDR3; the missing end is completed from the germline J gene. The genes are TRBV29-1 and TRBJ2-1, with D unresolved. Germline loops: CDR1 SQVTM, CDR2 ANQGSEA. The CDR3 length is 15 residues. Between the trimmed V and J ends, which lost 0 bases and 6 bases, there was a span of 15 bases. The sequenced part of the CDR3 DNA is TGCAGCGTTGAAGAACCAACAGACATCTTCAATGAG. It codes for CSVEEPTDIFNE. The whole CDR3 sequence is CSVEEPTDIFNEQFF.

A note on this clone: The read gets to within 3 residues of the CDR3 end, and the germline J gene fills in the rest. This chain connects TRBV19 to TRBJ1-6; TRBD1 aligns across 11 bases. This CDR3 region has 15 residues. CDR1 and CDR2 (germline): LNHDA, SQIVND (reference sequence). V gave up 7 bases and J gave up 9 bases; unmatched junction bases: 8. The CDR3 loop reads CASMGQGVSGSPLHF. The sequenced CDR3 bases are TGTGCCAGTATGGGACAGGGGGTATCTGGTTCACCC.

A word on this clone: The read ends 3 residues shy of where the CDR3 ends; the end is completed using the germline J gene. The chain employs TRBV25-1 and TRBJ1-2; 7 nucleotides line up with TRBD1. The V gene end was trimmed by 3 bases and the J gene end by 5 bases; junction bases not matched to a gene: 6. CDR1 is MGHDK and CDR2 is SYGVNS in the germline V gene. This CDR3 has 14 amino acids. CDR3 region: CASSEPGTAYGYTF. CDR3 DNA (partial): TGTGCCAGCAGTGAGCCCGGGACAGCGTATGGC.

As to this clone: The read ends 3 residues shy of where the CDR3 ends; the end is completed using the germline J gene. The chain combines TRBV20-1 with TRBJ2-5, with TRBD2 matching 10 bases. The length of the CDR3 is 17 residues. With V trimmed by 5 bases and J by 5 bases, 17 bases remained unmatched. Germline V gives CDR1 DFQATT, CDR2 SNEGSKA (reference sequence). The part of the CDR3 DNA that was read is TGCAGTGCTGCCTCAGCTAGCGGGGGAAACACGGGGGAGACC. Translation: CSAASASGGNTGET. The full CDR3 protein is CSAASASGGNTGETQYF.

Of note for this clone: The read ends 3 residues shy of where the CDR3 ends; the end is completed using the germline J gene. The gene calls are TRBV19 and TRBJ2-6, with D possibly matching TRBD1 (6 bases). Germline V CDR1 and CDR2: LNHDA, SQIVND (reference sequence). The V gene lost 3 bases and the J gene lost 0 bases, with 15 bases spanning the gap. The CDR3 is 18 residues long. The covered CDR3 bases are TGTGCCAGTAGTATGAAACCGGGACAATTCTCTGGGGCCAACGTC. It translates to CASSMKPGQFSGANV. The complete CDR3 sequence is CASSMKPGQFSGANVLTF.

Turning to this clone: The read ends 3 residues early relative to the CDR3; the germline J gene fills the gap. The chain couples TRBV5-1 to TRBJ2-2, with D tentatively TRBD2 (7 bases). CDR3 size: 17 residues. CDR1 is SGHRS, CDR2 YFSETQ, per germline. V lost 0 bases and J lost 5, with 17 bases in between. CDR3 residues: CASSLEFGGRGTGELFF. The CDR3 DNA, read in part, is TGCGCCAGCAGCTTGGAATTCGGGGGGCGCGGAACCGGGGAG.

A remark on this clone: The CDR3 goes on 3 residues after the read ends, and that part is filled in from the germline J gene. The chain combines TRBV5-1 with TRBJ2-1; D might be TRBD1 (6 bases). Germline V gives CDR1 SGHRS, CDR2 YFSETQ. V lost 0 bases and J 5 bases, leaving 21 bases between the germline ends. This CDR3 is built from 18 residues. The sequenced CDR3 bases are TGCGCCAGCAGCTTGGGGCCTACAGGGCCCTCTGTCCACAATGAG. Its protein is CASSLGPTGPSVHNE. The CDR3 as a whole reads CASSLGPTGPSVHNEQFF.

With regard to this clone: Read sequence stops 3 residues before the CDR3 end, and the germline J gene provides the missing end. The genes are TRBV6-4 and TRBJ2-1; 10 nucleotides line up with TRBD2. The CDR3 runs to 15 residues. The V and J ends lost 4 bases and 8 bases, in that order; junction bases with no gene match: 8. Per the germline V gene, CDR1 is MRHNA and CDR2 is SNTAGT. Partial CDR3 DNA: TGTGCCAGCAGTGTGGGACTAGCGAAAAGGGATGAG. This translates into CASSVGLAKRDE. The complete CDR3 protein is CASSVGLAKRDEQFF.

About this clone: Read coverage stops 3 residues before the CDR3 terminus; the germline J gene supplies the remainder. This chain uses TRBV6-2 or TRBV6-3 with TRBJ1-1, with D perhaps TRBD1 (5 bases). This CDR3 has 13 amino acids. Germline lookup yields CDR1 MNHEY and CDR2 SVGEGT. V dropped 6 bases and J dropped 4 bases, with 12 bases sitting between them. The covered CDR3 bases are TGTGCCAGCAGCCTCAGGGTGGCCACTGAA. Translating it yields CASSLRVATE. The entire CDR3 is CASSLRVATEAFF.

A note on this clone: Sequencing ends 3 residues short of the CDR3 end; the germline J gene provides the rest. V is TRBV20-1 and J is TRBJ2-3, with D uncertain. Germline assignment: CDR1 DFQATT and CDR2 SNEGSKA (reference sequence). The CDR3 contains 13 residues. Deletions cut 0 bases from V and 0 bases from J, with 4 bases between. The covered CDR3 bases are TGCAGTGCTAGAGATACTAGCACAGATACG. Its protein is CSARDTSTDT. The CDR3 as a whole reads CSARDTSTDTQYF.

Points on this clone: The observed sequence ends 3 residues before the CDR3 terminus, with the missing tail filled in from the germline J gene. The genes are TRBV27 and TRBJ2-7; D is perhaps TRBD1 (5 bases). The CDR3 has 15 amino acids. Germline-derived CDR1 and CDR2 are MNHEY and SMNVEV (reference sequence). V was cut by 6 bases and J by 3 bases, with 18 bases left in between. CDR3 in amino acids: CASSPGSGLGYEQYF. The DNA read from the CDR3 is TGTGCCAGCAGCCCGGGTTCAGGGTTAGGCTACGAG.

As regards this clone: The observed sequence ends 3 residues before the CDR3 terminus, with the missing tail filled in from the germline J gene. This rearrangement joins TRBV11-2 to TRBJ1-2; 8 nucleotides match TRBD1. Germline V lookup: CDR1 SGHAT, CDR2 FQNNGV. CDR3 size: 14 residues. The J segment lost 3 bases and the V segment lost 5 bases, leaving 5 bases of the junction unmatched. This chain's CDR3 is CASSAGQGYYGYTF. The DNA read from the CDR3 is TGTGCCAGCAGCGCCGGACAGGGTTACTATGGC.

With respect to this clone: The read comes to an end 3 residues before the CDR3 does, leaving the germline J gene to fill in the end. The chain links TRBV2 to TRBJ2-1, with D perhaps matching TRBD1 (5 bases). Germline assignment: CDR1 SNHLY and CDR2 FYNNEI. V lost 11 bases to trimming and J lost 0 bases, with 11 bases between them. This CDR3 spans 13 amino acids. The CDR3 reads CASGKGSYNEQFF. The CDR3 bases that were read are TGTGCCTCAGGGAAGGGCTCCTACAATGAG.

In regard to this clone: The CDR3 end falls 3 residues outside the read, so it is completed with the germline J gene. The genes are TRBV5-6 and TRBJ2-7; D is uncertain. Germline values: CDR1 SGHDT, CDR2 YYEEEE. The CDR3 is 12 amino acids. The ends were cut back, 2 bases at V and 6 bases at J, with 9 bases in the middle. CDR3 residues: CASSFGSSEQYF. Partial CDR3 DNA: TGTGCCAGCAGCTTCGGGTCCAGCGAG.

A word on this clone: The CDR3 goes on 3 residues after the read ends, and that part is filled in from the germline J gene. This sequence joins TRBV12-3 or TRBV12-4 and TRBJ2-7; 11 bases are shared with TRBD1. J lost 0 bases, V lost 6 bases, and 1 base had no gene match. The length of the CDR3 is 14 residues. The CDR3 loop is CASRGQGVSYEQYF. CDR3 DNA (partial): TGTGCCAGCAGGGGACAGGGGGTCTCCTACGAG.

With regard to this clone: The CDR3 is cut off 3 residues early in the read; its end comes from the germline J gene. The chain combines TRBV5-1 with TRBJ2-3, with TRBD2 matching over 10 bases. With 0 bases clipped from V and 6 bases from J, the junction kept 4 bases outside the gene matches. The CDR3 contains 15 residues. Germline lookup yields CDR1 SGHRS and CDR2 YFSETQ. The DNA read from the CDR3 is TGCGCCAGCAGCTTGGAGCTAGCGGGGGTTGATACG. Protein: CASSLELAGVDT. The complete CDR3 sequence is CASSLELAGVDTQYF.

With respect to this clone: The DNA ends 3 residues before the CDR3 does, and the rest of the CDR3 is filled in from the germline J gene. V and J are TRBV5-6 and TRBJ2-1, with 7 bases that match TRBD1. Germline CDR1 and CDR2: SGHDT and YYEEEE. V trimming: 0 bases; J trimming: 7 bases; junction bases outside the gene matches: 4. CDR3 size: 14 residues. Incomplete CDR3 DNA: TGTGCCAGCAGCTTGGGACAGGGAAAAAATGAG. Translated: CASSLGQGKNE. The CDR3 reads in full as CASSLGQGKNEQFF.